The next 18 T cell receptor beta chains were all read from a single sample in a study of cytomegalovirus exposure and HLA in healthy donors. PCR involved 60 Vbeta and 13 Jbeta primers. Profiling relied on immunoSEQ multiplex PCR, and the TCRdb table lists in-frame clones only, not all of them. The repertoire holds 120,000 or so clones, over 75% seen once, with approximately 2.1% in the top ten. The specimen was PBMCs. The receptors derive from a man aged 25-45 years in good health and CMV-seronegative.

The rearrangement joins TRBV6-1 to TRBJ1-6; no definite D call. Per the germline V gene, CDR1 is MNHNS and CDR2 is SASEGT. The germline V and J ends were trimmed by 4 bases and 7 bases, with 11 bases remaining between them. CDR3 length: 14 residues. The CDR3 loop is CASSALGSNSPLHF. For the CDR3, the DNA is TGTGCCAGCAGTGCGCTGGGCTCCAATTCACCCCTCCACTTT.

This clone was seen only a few times. One end of the junction fails to match germline, which may point to a read error. The chain is built from TRBV11-2 and TRBJ2-6, with D possibly matching TRBD1 (5 bases). Germline assignment: CDR1 SGHAT and CDR2 FQNNGV. This CDR3 region has 14 residues. In DNA form, the CDR3 reads TGTGCCAGCAGCTCTGCCTCTGGGGCCAACGGCCTGACTTTC. Encoded protein: CASSSASGANGLTF.

V and J are TRBV5-6 and TRBJ1-3; tentative D call: TRBD1 (5 bases). There are 16 residues in the CDR3. With 0 bases removed from V and 4 bases from J, the gap between germline ends came to 14 bases. The germline V gene encodes CDR1 SGHDT and CDR2 YYEEEE. Here the CDR3 DNA reads TGTGCCAGCAGCTTGGCGTTGGGGCAAGGGGGAAACACCATATATTTT. Translation: CASSLALGQGGNTIYF. Full variable domain (rest looked up from reference TRBV5-6 and TRBJ1-3): DAGVTQSPTHLIKTRGQQVTLRCSPKSGHDTVSWYQQALGQGPQFIFQYYEEEERQRGNFPDRFSGHQFPNYSSELNVNALLLGDSALYLCASSLALGQGGNTIYFGEGSWLTVV.

The V gene is TRBV7-9, the J gene TRBJ2-3; the D gene is possibly TRBD1 (6 bases). Deletions cut 4 bases from V and 8 bases from J, with 16 bases between. The CDR3 covers 14 residues. CDR1 and CDR2 from the germline V gene are SEHNR and FQNEAQ (reference sequence). In DNA, the CDR3 is TGTGCCAGCAGCTCCTCTGGGGGCTTGGGTACGCAGTATTTT. Residues: CASSSSGGLGTQYF.

The chain has TRBV27 and TRBJ2-7, with D perhaps TRBD1 (5 bases). This CDR3 region has 13 residues. The germline V and J ends were trimmed by 0 bases and 8 bases, with 11 bases remaining between them. The germline V gene encodes CDR1 MNHEY and CDR2 SMNVEV (reference sequence). In nucleotides, the CDR3 is TGTGCCAGCAGTTTATCGTCTGGGGCGAAGCAGTACTTC. Translated, it gives CASSLSSGAKQYF.

CDR3 in amino acids: CASSWTSQNTEAFF. For the CDR3, the DNA is TGTGCCAGTAGTTGGACATCTCAGAACACTGAAGCTTTCTTT. This chain uses TRBV19 with TRBJ1-1; the D gene is possibly TRBD1 (5 bases). Germline V gives CDR1 LNHDA, CDR2 SQIVND (reference sequence). V was cut by 5 bases and J by 1 base, with 11 bases left in between. The CDR3 runs to 14 residues.

With respect to this clone: Other DNA sequences in this specimen translate into the identical CDR3. The V call is TRBV30, the J call TRBJ1-1; D is perhaps TRBD1 (5 bases). With 3 bases removed from V and 5 bases from J, the gap between germline ends came to 10 bases. The germline V gene has CDR1 GTSNPN and CDR2 SVGIG (reference sequence). The CDR3 is 12 amino acids. The DNA of the CDR3 is TGTGCCTGGAGCCTCGGGGGGACTGAAGCTTTCTTT. Protein: CAWSLGGTEAFF.

This sequence joins TRBV14 and TRBJ2-7, with D possibly TRBD2 on 6 matching bases. The CDR3 is 13 residues long. Germline-derived CDR1 and CDR2 are SGHDN and FVKESK. V was cut by 1 base and J by 6 bases, with 10 bases left in between. The CDR3 nucleotides are TGTGCCAGCAGCCAAGTTCCGGGGGTCGAGCAGTACTTC. This codes for CASSQVPGVEQYF. The whole variable domain, remainder taken from reference TRBV14 and TRBJ2-7, is EAGVTQFPSHSVIEKGQTVTLRCDPISGHDNLYWYRRVMGKEIKFLLHFVKESKQDESGMPNNRFLAERTGGTYSTLKVQPAELEDSGVYFCASSQVPGVEQYFGPGTRLTVT.

This clone was seen more than once but under ten times. This CDR3 reads CASSLTGANGYTF. In DNA, the CDR3 is TGCGCCAGCAGCTTGACAGGGGCAAATGGCTACACCTTC. The rearrangement joins TRBV5-1 to TRBJ1-2; TRBD1 aligns across 7 bases. This CDR3 comprises 13 residues. The germline CDR1 and CDR2 sequences are SGHRS and YFSETQ. The junction had 3 bases not matched to a gene; V was cut back by 1 base and J by 6 bases.

CDR3 loop: CASKTGYPSNQPQHF. The CDR3 DNA follows: TGTGCCAGTAAAACAGGGTACCCAAGCAATCAGCCCCAGCATTTT. The gene calls are TRBV19 and TRBJ1-5, with D perhaps TRBD1 (6 bases). The germline V gene has CDR1 LNHDA and CDR2 SQIVND (reference sequence). The V and J ends lost 7 bases and 1 base respectively, with 14 bases between them. This CDR3 is built from 15 residues.

CDR3 sequence reads: CASSQQGGLNTEAFF. The CDR3 bases are TGTGCCAGCAGCCAGCAGGGAGGGTTGAACACTGAAGCTTTCTTT. This chain joins TRBV14 and TRBJ1-1; D perhaps matches TRBD1 (5 bases). The V and J ends lost 3 bases and 0 bases respectively, with 11 bases between them. The CDR3 covers 15 residues. Germline CDR1 and CDR2: SGHDN and FVKESK. Based on the CDR3 plus reference TRBV14 and TRBJ1-1, the full variable domain is EAGVTQFPSHSVIEKGQTVTLRCDPISGHDNLYWYRRVMGKEIKFLLHFVKESKQDESGMPNNRFLAERTGGTYSTLKVQPAELEDSGVYFCASSQQGGLNTEAFFGQGTRLTVV.

This chain links TRBV7-6 with TRBJ1-3; D remains ambiguous. The V gene's germline CDR1 is SGHVS and CDR2 FNYEAQ. V was clipped by 5 bases and J by 2 bases, with 13 bases between them. CDR3 length: 15 amino acids. The CDR3 protein is CASSPTNTPGNTIYF. DNA of the CDR3: TGTGCCAGCAGCCCAACAAACACCCCTGGAAACACCATATATTTT.

The rearrangement links TRBV27 to TRBJ2-5, with D uncertain. Trimming cost V 9 bases and J 0 bases, with 11 bases left between them. This CDR3 is 13 amino acids long. Per the germline V gene, CDR1 is MNHEY and CDR2 is SMNVEV (reference sequence). CDR3 sequence reads: CASYDTDQETQYF. The CDR3 bases are TGTGCCAGTTACGACACCGACCAAGAGACCCAGTACTTC.

In this sample, this clone turned up a few times. The chain combines TRBV7-2 with TRBJ1-5; 8 positions agree with TRBD1. V was pared by 5 bases and J by 7 bases, with 7 bases of the junction left unmatched. The germline gives CDR1 SGHTA, CDR2 FQGNSA. CDR3 length equals 14 residues. The CDR3 DNA is TGTGCCAGCAGCGCACAGGGGGGAGGCCAGCCCCAGCATTTT. Its translation: CASSAQGGGQPQHF.

This clone was seen more than once but under ten times. The V and J genes are TRBV2 and TRBJ2-1, with D hard to call. Germline V gene sequence: CDR1 SNHLY, CDR2 FYNNEI. CDR3 length: 15 residues. The V gene lost 6 bases and the J gene lost 0 bases, with 12 bases spanning the gap. This chain's CDR3 is CASRATSSSYNEQFF. Written as DNA, the CDR3 is TGTGCCAGCAGAGCGACGTCCAGCTCCTACAATGAGCAGTTCTTC.

This sequence joins TRBV18 and TRBJ1-1; TRBD1 matches at 7 bases. Germline V CDR1 and CDR2: KGHSH, LQKENI. After removal of 5 bases from V and 1 base from J, the junction contained 4 bases not matched to a gene. The CDR3 loop spans 14 amino acids. This CDR3 is CASSGRTGNTEAFF. In DNA, the CDR3 is TGTGCCAGCTCAGGGCGGACAGGGAACACTGAAGCTTTCTTT.

The J gene is TRBJ2-7, the V gene TRBV7-2; 9 nucleotides align to TRBD1. V dropped 6 bases and J dropped 4; count of bases not matched to a gene: 16. Germline CDR1 SGHTA, CDR2 FQGNSA. The CDR3 spans 17 residues. The CDR3 loop is CASRGPSGQGGVYEQYF. As DNA, the CDR3 is TGTGCCAGCAGGGGACCGTCGGGACAGGGAGGGGTGTACGAGCAGTACTTC.

The J gene is TRBJ2-7, the V gene TRBV12-2; the DNA was not used to check the table's D call, TRBD1. TRBV12-2 has pseudogene status. The CDR3 has 19 amino acids. DNA of the CDR3: TGTGCAAGTCGCTTAGACAATCCACCCTCGGGACAGATCTTCTACGAGCAGTACTTC. The encoded protein is CASRLDNPPSGQIFYEQYF.